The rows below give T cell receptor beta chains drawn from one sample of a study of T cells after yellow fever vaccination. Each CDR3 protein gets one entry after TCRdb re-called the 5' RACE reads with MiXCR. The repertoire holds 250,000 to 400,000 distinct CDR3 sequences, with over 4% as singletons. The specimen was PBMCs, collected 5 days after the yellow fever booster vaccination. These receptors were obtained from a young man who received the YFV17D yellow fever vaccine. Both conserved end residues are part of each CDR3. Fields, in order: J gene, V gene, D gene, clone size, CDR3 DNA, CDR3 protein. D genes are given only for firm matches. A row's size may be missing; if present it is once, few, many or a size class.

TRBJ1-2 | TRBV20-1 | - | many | TGCAGTGCTGCCGATGACAGTTCCTATGGCTACACCTTC | CSAADDSSYGYTF
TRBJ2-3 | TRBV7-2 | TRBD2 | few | TGTGCCAGCAGCTTAATGGGGCTAGCGGGGGGACCTTTCACAGATACGCAGTATTTT | CASSLMGLAGGPFTDTQYF
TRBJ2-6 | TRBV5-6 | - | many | TGTGCCAGCAGCTTGGGAGGGGGGAGAAGCTCTGGGGCCAACGTCCTGACTTTC | CASSLGGGRSSGANVLTF
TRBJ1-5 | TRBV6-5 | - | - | TGTGCCAGCAGTCACAACGGGGGCGGCAATCAGCCCCAGCATTTT | CASSHNGGGNQPQHF
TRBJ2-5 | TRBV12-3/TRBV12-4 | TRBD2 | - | TGTGCCAGCAGCCCGGGACTAGCTGAGACCCAGTACTTC | CASSPGLAETQYF
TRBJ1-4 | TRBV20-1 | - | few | TGCAGTGCGGGGAGCGTAAAACTGTTTTTT | CSAGSVKLFF
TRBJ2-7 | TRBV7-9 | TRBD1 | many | TGTGCCAGCAGCCAGGGGGCTGGAGAGCAGTACTTC | CASSQGAGEQYF
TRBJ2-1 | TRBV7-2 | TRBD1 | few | TGTGCCAGCAGCTTAGCGCACAGGGGGCGGAATGAGCAGTTCTTC | CASSLAHRGRNEQFF
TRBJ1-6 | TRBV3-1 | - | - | TGTGCCAGCAGCCAAGGGAGAAAGGGAAGCTCCTATAATTCACCCCTCCACTTT | CASSQGRKGSSYNSPLHF
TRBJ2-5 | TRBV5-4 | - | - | TGTGCCAGCAGCCAGACCAGGGGTGGCGAGACCCAGTACTTC | CASSQTRGGETQYF
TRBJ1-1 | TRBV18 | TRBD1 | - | TGTGCCAGCTCACCAGAGACAGGGCCCACTGAAGCTTTCTTT | CASSPETGPTEAFF
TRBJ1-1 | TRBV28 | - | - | TGTGCCAGCACCCGCGGCTCAACTGGGGGAAGAACTGAAGCTTTCTTT | CASTRGSTGGRTEAFF
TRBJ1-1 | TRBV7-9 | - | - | TGTGCCCGAGCACGGGGGGCAGGAACGAACACTGATGCTTTCTTT | CARARGAGTNTDAFF
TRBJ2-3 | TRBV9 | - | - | TGTGCCAGCAGCCTCACAAAGCAACTAGTGGATACGCAGTATTTT | CASSLTKQLVDTQYF
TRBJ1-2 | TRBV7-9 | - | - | TGTGCCAGCAGCTACCCAGTGGGAGTAGGTGGCTACACCTTC | CASSYPVGVGGYTF
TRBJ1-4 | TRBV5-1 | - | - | TGCGCCAGCAGCTTGGGTGGGGTTCGGGAAAAACTGTTTTTT | CASSLGGVREKLFF
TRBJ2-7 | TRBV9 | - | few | TGTGCCAGCAGCCCCCGGGGACACCCGAACTCCTACGAGCAGTACTTC | CASSPRGHPNSYEQYF
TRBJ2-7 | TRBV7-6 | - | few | TGTGCCAGCAGCCAGTCGGCAGGGTGGAACTACGAGCAGTACTTC | CASSQSAGWNYEQYF
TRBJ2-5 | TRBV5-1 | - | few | TGCGCCAGCAGCTTTTGGGAGGCGGAGACCCAGTACTTC | CASSFWEAETQYF
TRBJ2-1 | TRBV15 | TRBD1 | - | TGTGCCACCAGCAGGGACAGGGGGAGATATAATGAGCAGTTCTTC | CATSRDRGRYNEQFF
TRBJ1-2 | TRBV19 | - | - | TGTGCCAGTAGTATAGATCACTACGGCCCGGGTGGCTACACCTTC | CASSIDHYGPGGYTF
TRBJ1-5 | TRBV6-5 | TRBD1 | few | TGTGCCAGCAGCGAAACAGGGGGCCATCAGCCCCAGCATTTT | CASSETGGHQPQHF
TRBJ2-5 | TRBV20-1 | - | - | TGCAGTGCTAGAGTTCAACCCCCAAAAGAGACCCAGTACTTC | CSARVQPPKETQYF
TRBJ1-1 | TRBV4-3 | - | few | TGCGCCAGCAGCCAAGAGCCGGGACACACAAGGGCTGAAGCTTTCTTT | CASSQEPGHTRAEAFF
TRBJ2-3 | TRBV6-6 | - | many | TGTGCCAGCACCGGACACCTCACAGATACGCAGTATTTT | CASTGHLTDTQYF
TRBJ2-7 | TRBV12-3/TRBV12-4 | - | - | TGTGCCAGCAGCTACATCTTTTACGAGCAGTACTTC | CASSYIFYEQYF
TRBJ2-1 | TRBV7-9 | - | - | TGTGCCAGCAGCTTAGCCAGGGCCGGTAACAATGAGCAGTTCTTC | CASSLARAGNNEQFF
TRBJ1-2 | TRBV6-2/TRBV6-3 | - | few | TGTGCCAGCCGACTCCAGGGCGGCGATTATGGCTACACCTTC | CASRLQGGDYGYTF
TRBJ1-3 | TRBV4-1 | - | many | TGCGCCAGCAGCCAAGATCCGGGGAGTGGAAACACCATATATTTT | CASSQDPGSGNTIYF
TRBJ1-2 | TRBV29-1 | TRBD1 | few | TGCAGCGTTCGGGGACAGCGACACTATGGCTACACCTTC | CSVRGQRHYGYTF
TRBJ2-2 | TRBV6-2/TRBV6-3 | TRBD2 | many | TGTGCCAGCAGTCCACTAGCGGGGGGGCCCGGCACCGGGGAGCTGTTTTTT | CASSPLAGGPGTGELFF
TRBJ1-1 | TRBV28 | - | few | TGTGCCAGCATAGGCAGGGCCCACACTGAAGCTTTCTTT | CASIGRAHTEAFF
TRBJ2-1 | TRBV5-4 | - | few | TGTGCCAGCAGCTTTGGGGGGGGCCTCGATGAGCAGTTCTTC | CASSFGGGLDEQFF
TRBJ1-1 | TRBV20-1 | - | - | TGCAGTGCGGGGGACGGACGTCTGAACACTGAAGCTTTCTTT | CSAGDGRLNTEAFF
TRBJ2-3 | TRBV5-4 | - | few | TGTGCCAGCCGATTGGACACCCATACGCAGTATTTT | CASRLDTHTQYF
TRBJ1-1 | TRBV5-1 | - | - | TGCGCCAGCAGCTTTTGGGGGCTAGACACTGAAGCTTTCTTT | CASSFWGLDTEAFF
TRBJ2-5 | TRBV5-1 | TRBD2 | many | TGCGCCAGCAAGCGGGGAGAGACCCAGTACTTC | CASKRGETQYF